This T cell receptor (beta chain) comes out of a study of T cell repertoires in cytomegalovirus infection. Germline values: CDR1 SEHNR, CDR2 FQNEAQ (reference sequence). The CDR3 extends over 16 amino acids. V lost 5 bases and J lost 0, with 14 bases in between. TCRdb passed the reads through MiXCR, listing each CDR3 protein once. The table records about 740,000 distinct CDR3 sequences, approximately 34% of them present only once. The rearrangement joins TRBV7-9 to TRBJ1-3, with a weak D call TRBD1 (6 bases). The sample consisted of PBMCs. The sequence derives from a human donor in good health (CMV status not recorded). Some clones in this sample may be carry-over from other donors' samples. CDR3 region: CASSGPGAVSGNTIYF. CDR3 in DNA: TGTGCCAGCAGCGGACCGGGGGCGGTCTCTGGAAACACCATATATTTT.